The clone carrying this TCR beta chain was found many times. This sample was included in a study of regulatory T cells in long-lasting Graves disease. Study-wide context: More than 5 years of antithyroid drugs with positive TSH receptor antibodies defined persistent Graves' disease.

This sample's time point: persistent/refractory GD, antithyroid drugs over 5 years with positive TRAb. The TCR library was made from RNA extracted from PBMCs. CDR3 length equals 13 residues. Losses at the gene ends were 4 bases for V and 4 bases for J; bases not matched to a gene: 1. Germline CDR1 SNHLY, CDR2 FYNNEI. Researchers made TCR beta libraries by using iRepertoire HTBI primers and running Arm-PCR on CDR3 regions. TCRdb independently ran MiXCR on the multiplex PCR reads; one entry per CDR3 protein. The sample gives around 400,000 distinct CDR3 sequences, approximately 25% of which show up once; under 35% is in the top ten.

The chain joins TRBV2 to TRBJ2-1; 7 nucleotides line up with TRBD2. The sequence derives from a middle-aged woman with Graves disease. Here the sequenced sample was peripheral blood mononuclear cells (PBMCs), taken when the disease was refractory, from a patient treated with antithyroid drugs. CDR3 protein: CASSVLAYNEQFF. The CDR3 nucleotides are TGTGCCAGCAGTGTACTAGCGTACAATGAGCAGTTCTTC.